Below, 15 T cell receptor beta chains from the same sample are listed, as sequenced in a study of graft-versus-host responses after intestinal transplantation. Their recognized antigens are unknown. Assay: immunoSEQ multiplex PCR; the TCRdb copy retains only in-frame clones and omits some. In the table there are 86,000 or so clones, 75% to 95% of which are singletons. The source material was unstimulated CD8+ T cells sorted from spleen or lymph node cells, sampled before intestinal transplant. These receptors were obtained from a human donor who received an intestinal transplant.

The chain is built from TRBV4-1 and TRBJ2-7; 12 positions match TRBD1. The ends lost 3 bases at V and 5 bases at J; junction bases unmatched: 8. The CDR3 length is 16 residues. The germline V gene has CDR1 MGHRA and CDR2 YSYEKL. The CDR3 loop reads CASSHYPGQGADEQYF. In DNA form, the CDR3 reads TGCGCCAGCAGCCATTACCCGGGACAGGGGGCTGACGAGCAGTACTTC.

The CDR3 coding sequence is TGTGCCAGCAGCGTAGGTTTCACGAACACCGGGGAGCTGTTTTTT. Translation gives CASSVGFTNTGELFF. This chain uses TRBV9 with TRBJ2-2; no definite D call. Germline V gene lookup returns CDR1 SGDLS and CDR2 YYNGEE. The CDR3 contains 15 residues. The V end was cut by 0 bases, the J end by 0 bases, with 6 bases between. Supplemented by reference TRBV9 and TRBJ2-2, the full variable domain reads DSGVTQTPKHLITATGQRVTLRCSPRSGDLSVYWYQQSLDQGLQFLIQYYNGEERAKGNILERFSAQQFPDLHSELNLSSLELGDSALYFCASSVGFTNTGELFFGEGSRLTVL.

This clone showed up just a few times. This sample also contains other DNA sequences that code for the same CDR3. The J gene is TRBJ2-2, the V gene TRBV6-5, with D hard to call. The V gene's germline CDR1 is MNHEY and CDR2 SVGAGI. The CDR3 length is 15 residues. V gave up 2 bases and J gave up 0 bases, with 7 bases separating them. The CDR3 is CASSYTGTNTGELFF. The CDR3 nucleotides read TGTGCCAGCAGTTACACGGGTACGAACACCGGGGAGCTGTTTTTT.

The V and J genes are TRBV4-1 and TRBJ2-7, with 9 bases matching TRBD1. Germline V gene data show CDR1 as MGHRA and CDR2 as YSYEKL. This CDR3 is 16 amino acids long. Losses at the gene ends were 4 bases for V and 3 bases for J; bases not matched to a gene: 10. The CDR3 spells CASSLSETGGDYEQYF. The CDR3 nucleotides read TGCGCCAGCAGCCTCTCAGAGACAGGGGGAGACTACGAGCAGTACTTC.

V gene TRBV2 combines with J gene TRBJ2-5; a weak D match, TRBD1 (6 bases). The CDR3 runs to 16 residues. Trimming cost V 7 bases and J 2 bases, with 20 bases left between them. Germline V lookup: CDR1 SNHLY, CDR2 FYNNEI. The CDR3 is CASKGGLQGLQETQYF. In nucleotides, the CDR3 is TGTGCCAGCAAGGGTGGTCTCCAGGGGCTACAAGAGACCCAGTACTTC.

This clone was seen a handful of times. This chain connects TRBV11-2 to TRBJ1-1; no definite D call. Per germline, CDR1 SGHAT and CDR2 FQNNGV. The ends were cut back, 0 bases at V and 2 bases at J, with 10 bases in the middle. The CDR3 covers 15 residues. The CDR3 DNA sequence: TGTGCCAGCAGCTTAGAGTTCGGCGGTAACACTGAAGCTTTCTTT. It is translated as CASSLEFGGNTEAFF.

The chain combines TRBV5-4 with TRBJ1-1, with 7 nucleotides matching TRBD1. This CDR3 region has 16 residues. The germline CDR1 and CDR2 sequences are SGHNT and YYREEE (reference sequence). V was pared by 3 bases and J by 1 base, with 9 bases of the junction left unmatched. As DNA, the CDR3 is TGTGCCAGCAGCTCGCTGCCGGGACAGAAGAACACTGAAGCTTTCTTT. This codes for CASSSLPGQKNTEAFF.

V usage is TRBV28 and J usage is TRBJ2-1, with TRBD2 matching 7 bases. CDR3 length equals 17 residues. J was trimmed by 3 bases and V by 6 bases; bases with no gene match: 14. CDR1 and CDR2 (germline): MDHEN, SYDVKM. Here the CDR3 DNA reads TGTGCCAGCAGCCTAACGGCCCGGGAGGCCAGCTACAATGAGCAGTTCTTC. Protein sequence: CASSLTAREASYNEQFF.

This clone was detected only once. V is TRBV4-1 and J is TRBJ1-6; D uncertain. In germline, CDR1 is MGHRA, CDR2 YSYEKL. The CDR3 is made up of 16 amino acids. Deletions cut 2 bases from V and 9 bases from J, with 17 bases between. CDR3 coding DNA: TGCGCCAGCAGCCAATACTTCCGGGTACATCGTTCACCCCTCCACTTT. Translating it yields CASSQYFRVHRSPLHF.

The V and J genes are TRBV4-1 and TRBJ2-2, with 11 bases fitting TRBD2. Germline V CDR1 and CDR2: MGHRA, YSYEKL. The CDR3 is made up of 18 amino acids. Trimming cost V 1 base and J 5 bases; bases outside gene matches: 9. The CDR3 DNA follows: TGCGCCAGCAGCCAAGCCGAACCGGGACTAGCGGAAACCGGGGAGCTGTTTTTT. It translates to CASSQAEPGLAETGELFF.

V and J are TRBV15 and TRBJ2-5; 7 bases map to TRBD1. CDR1 is LNHNV, CDR2 YYDKDF, per germline (reference sequence). CDR3 length: 17 residues. The V and J ends lost 0 bases and 5 bases, in that order; junction bases with no gene match: 12. CDR3 coding DNA: TGTGCCACCAGCAGAGATCGAGGGGGCCAGGTTGGGGAGACCCAGTACTTC. It codes for CATSRDRGGQVGETQYF.

This chain joins TRBV6-4 and TRBJ1-5, with 8 bases fitting TRBD1. The CDR3 consists of 18 residues. The V and J ends lost 1 base and 5 bases, in that order; junction bases with no gene match: 13. Per the germline V gene, CDR1 is MRHNA and CDR2 is SNTAGT. CDR3 DNA sequence: TGTGCCAGCAGTGACTTCCCCCACAGGGGGAGGGACCATCAGCCCCAGCATTTT. Translating gives CASSDFPHRGRDHQPQHF.

This chain connects TRBV9 to TRBJ2-7, with D perhaps TRBD1 or TRBD2 (7 bases each). This CDR3 has 14 amino acids. V was pared by 4 bases and J by 2 bases, with 13 bases between. Per germline, CDR1 SGDLS and CDR2 YYNGEE. The CDR3 here is CASSPAGQTYEQYF. In DNA, the CDR3 is TGTGCCAGCAGCCCAGCGGGACAGACCTACGAGCAGTACTTC.

This sequence joins TRBV6-5 and TRBJ2-7, with 11 bases identical to TRBD1. This CDR3 region has 14 residues. J lost 7 bases, V lost 5 bases, and 7 bases had no gene match. In germline, CDR1 is MNHEY, CDR2 SVGAGI. DNA of the CDR3: TGTGCCAGCAGTCTTGGACAGGGGGCGGAAGAGCAGTACTTC. This codes for CASSLGQGAEEQYF.

This chain uses TRBV2 with TRBJ1-2; D may be TRBD1 (6 bases). The CDR3 consists of 15 residues. Trimming took 6 bases from V and 4 from J, leaving 18 bases between them. The V gene's germline CDR1 is SNHLY and CDR2 FYNNEI. The CDR3 reads CASREWGGLFYGYTF. DNA for the CDR3: TGTGCCAGCAGGGAGTGGGGGGGCCTGTTCTATGGCTACACCTTC.